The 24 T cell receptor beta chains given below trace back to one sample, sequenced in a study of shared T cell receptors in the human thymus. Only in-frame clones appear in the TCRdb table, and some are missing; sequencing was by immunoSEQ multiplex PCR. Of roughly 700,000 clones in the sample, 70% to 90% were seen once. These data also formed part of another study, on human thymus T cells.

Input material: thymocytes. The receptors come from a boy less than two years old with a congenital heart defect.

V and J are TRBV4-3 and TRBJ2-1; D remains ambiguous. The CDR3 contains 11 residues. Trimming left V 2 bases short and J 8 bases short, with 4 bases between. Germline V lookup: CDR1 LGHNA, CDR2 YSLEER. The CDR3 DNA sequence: TGCGCCAGCAGCCAATTCGATGAGCAGTTCTTC. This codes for CASSQFDEQFF.

The CDR3 reads CASRSGVVGNTTEAFF. For the CDR3, the DNA is TGTGCCAGCAGGTCAGGGGTCGTGGGGAACACGACTGAAGCTTTCTTT. The V and J genes are TRBV11-2 and TRBJ1-1; D is perhaps TRBD1 (6 bases). V shed 6 bases and J shed 5 bases, with 22 bases lying between them. Per the germline V gene, CDR1 is SGHAT and CDR2 is FQNNGV. This CDR3 region has 16 residues. The whole variable domain, remainder taken from reference TRBV11-2 and TRBJ1-1, is EAGVAQSPRYKIIEKRQSVAFWCNPISGHATLYWYQQILGQGPKLLIQFQNNGVVDDSQLPKDRFSAERLKGVDSTLKIQPAKLEDSAVYLCASRSGVVGNTTEAFFGQGTRLTVV.

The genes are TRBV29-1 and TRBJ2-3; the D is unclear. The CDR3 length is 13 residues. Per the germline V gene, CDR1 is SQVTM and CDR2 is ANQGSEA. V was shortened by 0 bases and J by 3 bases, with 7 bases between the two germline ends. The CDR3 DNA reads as TGCAGCGTTGAAGATCGTAGAACAGATACGCAGTATTTT. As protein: CSVEDRRTDTQYF.

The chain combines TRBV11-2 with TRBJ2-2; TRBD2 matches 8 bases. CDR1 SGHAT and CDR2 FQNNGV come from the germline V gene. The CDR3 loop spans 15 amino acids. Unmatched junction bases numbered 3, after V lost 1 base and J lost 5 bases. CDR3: CASSLGSGRTGELFF. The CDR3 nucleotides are TGTGCCAGCAGCTTAGGCAGCGGGAGAACCGGGGAGCTGTTTTTT.

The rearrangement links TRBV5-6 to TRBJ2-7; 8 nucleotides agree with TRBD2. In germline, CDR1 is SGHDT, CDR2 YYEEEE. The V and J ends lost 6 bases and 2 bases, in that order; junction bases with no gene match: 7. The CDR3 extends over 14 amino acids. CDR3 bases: TGTGCCAGCACGTCTCGGGGGGGGCCCTACGAGCAGTACTTC. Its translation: CASTSRGGPYEQYF. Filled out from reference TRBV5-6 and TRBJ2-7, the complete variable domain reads DAGVTQSPTHLIKTRGQQVTLRCSPKSGHDTVSWYQQALGQGPQFIFQYYEEEERQRGNFPDRFSGHQFPNYSSELNVNALLLGDSALYLCASTSRGGPYEQYFGPGTRLTVT.

The CDR3 reads CASSLSRQGDEQYF. DNA for the CDR3: TGTGCCAGCAGTTTATCGAGACAGGGTGACGAGCAGTACTTC. J is TRBJ2-7 and V is TRBV27; 7 bases map to TRBD1. Germline V gene sequence: CDR1 MNHEY, CDR2 SMNVEV (reference sequence). The CDR3 extends over 14 amino acids. V gave up 0 bases and J gave up 5 bases; unmatched junction bases: 4.

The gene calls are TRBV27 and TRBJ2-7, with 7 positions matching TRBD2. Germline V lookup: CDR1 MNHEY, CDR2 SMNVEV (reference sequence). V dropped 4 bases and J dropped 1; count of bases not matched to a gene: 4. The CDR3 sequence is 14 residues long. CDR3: CASSSIAGSYEQYF. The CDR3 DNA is TGTGCCAGCAGTTCTATAGCGGGTTCCTACGAGCAGTACTTC.

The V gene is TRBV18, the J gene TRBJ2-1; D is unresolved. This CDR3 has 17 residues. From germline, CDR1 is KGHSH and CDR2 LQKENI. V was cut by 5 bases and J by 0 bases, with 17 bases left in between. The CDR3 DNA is TGTGCCAGCTCAACGTCCCCGGGTTTGAGCTCCTACAATGAGCAGTTCTTC. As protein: CASSTSPGLSSYNEQFF.

The CDR3 loop is CASSLARDSSYNEQFF. In nucleotides, the CDR3 is TGTGCCAGCAGCTTAGCCCGGGACAGTAGTTACAATGAGCAGTTCTTC. This sequence joins TRBV7-9 and TRBJ2-1; TRBD1 agrees at 7 bases. This CDR3 comprises 16 residues. Germline CDR1 reads SEHNR; CDR2 reads FQNEAQ (reference sequence). J gave up 4 bases and V 0 bases, and 6 bases lay outside the gene matches. The whole variable domain, filled in from reference TRBV7-9 and TRBJ2-1, reads DTGVSQNPRHKITKRGQNVTFRCDPISEHNRLYWYRQTLGQGPEFLTYFQNEAQLEKSRLLSDRFSAERPKGSFSTLEIQRTEQGDSAMYLCASSLARDSSYNEQFFGPGTRLTVL.

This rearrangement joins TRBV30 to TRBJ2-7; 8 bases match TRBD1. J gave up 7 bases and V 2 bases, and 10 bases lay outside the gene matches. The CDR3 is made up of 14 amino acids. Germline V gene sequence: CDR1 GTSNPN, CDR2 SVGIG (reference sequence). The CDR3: CAWSMRTGPGEQYF. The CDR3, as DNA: TGTGCCTGGAGTATGCGGACAGGGCCGGGGGAGCAGTACTTC.

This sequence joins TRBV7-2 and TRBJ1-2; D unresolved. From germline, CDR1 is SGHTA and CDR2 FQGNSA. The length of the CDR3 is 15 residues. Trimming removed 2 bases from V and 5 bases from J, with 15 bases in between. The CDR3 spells CASSLMAGRGYGYTF. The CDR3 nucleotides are TGTGCCAGCAGCTTAATGGCAGGACGAGGGTATGGCTACACCTTC.

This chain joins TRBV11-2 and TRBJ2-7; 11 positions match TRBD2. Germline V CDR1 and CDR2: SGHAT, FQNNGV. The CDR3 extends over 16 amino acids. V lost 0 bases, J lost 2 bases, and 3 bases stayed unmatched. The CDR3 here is CASSLELAGAPYEQYF. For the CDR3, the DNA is TGTGCCAGCAGCTTAGAACTAGCGGGAGCCCCCTACGAGCAGTACTTC.

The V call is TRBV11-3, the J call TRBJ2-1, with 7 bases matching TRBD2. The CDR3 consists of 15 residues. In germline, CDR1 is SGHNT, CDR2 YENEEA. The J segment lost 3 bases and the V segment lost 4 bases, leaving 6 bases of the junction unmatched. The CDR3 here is CASSSASGVYNEQFF. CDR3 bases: TGTGCCAGCAGCTCTGCCAGCGGGGTCTACAATGAGCAGTTCTTC.

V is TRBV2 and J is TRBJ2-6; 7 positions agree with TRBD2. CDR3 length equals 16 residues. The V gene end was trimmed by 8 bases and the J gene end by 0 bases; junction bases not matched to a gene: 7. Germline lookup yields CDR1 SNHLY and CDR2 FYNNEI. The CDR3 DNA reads TGTGCCAGCGGGGGGGACGTGAGCTCTGGGGCCAACGTCCTGACTTTC. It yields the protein CASGGDVSSGANVLTF. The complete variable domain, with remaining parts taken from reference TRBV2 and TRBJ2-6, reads EPEVTQTPSHQVTQMGQEVILRCVPISNHLYFYWYRQILGQKVEFLVSFYNNEISEKSEIFDDQFSVERPDGSNFTLKIRSTKLEDSAMYFCASGGDVSSGANVLTFGAGSRLTVL.

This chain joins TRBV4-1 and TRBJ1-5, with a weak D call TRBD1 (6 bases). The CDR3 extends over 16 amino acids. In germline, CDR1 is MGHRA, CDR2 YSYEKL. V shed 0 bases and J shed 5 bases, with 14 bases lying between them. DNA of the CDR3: TGCGCCAGCAGCCAAGAAGACGGGTCAGGGGATCAGCCCCAGCATTTT. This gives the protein CASSQEDGSGDQPQHF.

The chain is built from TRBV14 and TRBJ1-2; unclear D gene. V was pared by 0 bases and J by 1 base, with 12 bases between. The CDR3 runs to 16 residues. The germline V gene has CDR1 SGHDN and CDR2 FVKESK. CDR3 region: CASSQDFPDFNYGYTF. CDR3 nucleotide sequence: TGTGCCAGCAGCCAAGATTTTCCGGACTTTAACTATGGCTACACCTTC.

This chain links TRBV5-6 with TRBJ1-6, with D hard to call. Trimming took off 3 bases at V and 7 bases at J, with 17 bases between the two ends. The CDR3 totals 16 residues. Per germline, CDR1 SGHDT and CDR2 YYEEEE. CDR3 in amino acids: CASSSRGIGRNSPLHF. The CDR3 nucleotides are TGTGCCAGCAGCTCGCGGGGAATAGGGAGGAATTCACCCCTCCACTTT.

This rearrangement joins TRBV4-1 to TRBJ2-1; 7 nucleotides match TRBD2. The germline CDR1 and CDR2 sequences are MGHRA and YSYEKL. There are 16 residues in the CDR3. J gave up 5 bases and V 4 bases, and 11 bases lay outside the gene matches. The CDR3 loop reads CASSRPGRLIDNEQFF. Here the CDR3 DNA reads TGCGCCAGCAGCCGTCCCGGGAGGTTGATAGACAATGAGCAGTTCTTC.

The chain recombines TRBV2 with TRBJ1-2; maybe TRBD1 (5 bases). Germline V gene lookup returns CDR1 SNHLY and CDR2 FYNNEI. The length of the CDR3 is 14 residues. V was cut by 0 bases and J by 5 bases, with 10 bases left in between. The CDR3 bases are TGTGCCAGCAGTGAAGCGCAGGGTCAATATGGCTACACCTTC. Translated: CASSEAQGQYGYTF. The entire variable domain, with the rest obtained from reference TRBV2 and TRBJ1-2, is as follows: EPEVTQTPSHQVTQMGQEVILRCVPISNHLYFYWYRQILGQKVEFLVSFYNNEISEKSEIFDDQFSVERPDGSNFTLKIRSTKLEDSAMYFCASSEAQGQYGYTFGSGTRLTVV.

The CDR3 DNA follows: TGTGCCAGCACATCCGGGGGGGCGAAACCCACAGATACGCAGTATTTT. This codes for CASTSGGAKPTDTQYF. The J gene is TRBJ2-3, the V gene TRBV27; the match to TRBD2 covers 8 bases. The trim removed 7 bases at V and 2 bases at J, leaving 11 bases unmatched. The CDR3 is 16 amino acids. Germline CDR1 is MNHEY and CDR2 is SMNVEV (reference sequence).

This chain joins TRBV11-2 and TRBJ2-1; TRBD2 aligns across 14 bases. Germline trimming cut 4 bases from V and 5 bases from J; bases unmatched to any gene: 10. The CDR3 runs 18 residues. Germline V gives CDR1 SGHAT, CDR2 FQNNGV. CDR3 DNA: TGTGCCAGCAGCTCTAAGGGGGGACTAGCGGGAGTGGACAATGAGCAGTTCTTC. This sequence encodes CASSSKGGLAGVDNEQFF.

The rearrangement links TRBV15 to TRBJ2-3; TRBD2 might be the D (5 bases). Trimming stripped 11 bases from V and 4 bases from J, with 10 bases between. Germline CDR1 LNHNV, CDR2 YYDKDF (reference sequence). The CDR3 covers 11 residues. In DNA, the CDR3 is TGTGCCTCCCAACTAGCAGATACGCAGTATTTT. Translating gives CASQLADTQYF. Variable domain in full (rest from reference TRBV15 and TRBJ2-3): DAMVIQNPRYQVTQFGKPVTLSCSQTLNHNVMYWYQQKSSQAPKLLFHYYDKDFNNEADTPDNFQSRRPNTSFCFLDIRSPGLGDTAMYLCASQLADTQYFGPGTRLTVL.

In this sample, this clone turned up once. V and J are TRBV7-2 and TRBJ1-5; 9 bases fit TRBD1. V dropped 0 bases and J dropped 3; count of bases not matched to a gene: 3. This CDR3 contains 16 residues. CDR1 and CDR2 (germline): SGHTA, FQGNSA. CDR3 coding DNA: TGTGCCAGCAGCTTAGCGGACAGGGGTTCCAATCAGCCCCAGCATTTT. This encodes CASSLADRGSNQPQHF. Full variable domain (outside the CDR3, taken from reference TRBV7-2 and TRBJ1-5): GAGVSQSPSNKVTEKGKDVELRCDPISGHTALYWYRQSLGQGLEFLIYFQGNSAPDKSGLPSDRFSAERTGGSVSTLTIQRTQQEDSAVYLCASSLADRGSNQPQHFGDGTRLSIL.

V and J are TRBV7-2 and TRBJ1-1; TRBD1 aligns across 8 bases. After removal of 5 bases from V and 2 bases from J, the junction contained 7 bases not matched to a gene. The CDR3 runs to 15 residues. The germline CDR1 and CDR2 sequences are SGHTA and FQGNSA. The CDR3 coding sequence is TGTGCCAGCAGCCCCCAAGGACAGGGAAACACTGAAGCTTTCTTT. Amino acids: CASSPQGQGNTEAFF.